This T cell receptor beta chain was profiled in a study of radiotherapy plus CTLA-4 blockade in lung cancer (dated by TCRdb to the late 2010s). As for the study more broadly: Objective responses were observed in roughly a sixth of enrolled patients, and disease control was achieved in 31%.

Comment on this clone: This clone's antigen is unknown. No qualities accompany the bases; no much larger clone lies one base away.

What the study reported, not specific to this receptor: After treatment with radiotherapy and ipilimumab, TCR clones that originated in tumors expanded in peripheral blood. The strongest predictors of response were reported to be early dynamic shifts in blood T cell clones along with a rise in serum interferon-beta following radiation.

Preparation of the library involved the immunoSEQ multiplex PCR assay. TCRdb holds this immuneACCESS table with in-frame rearrangements only. Some clones are missing; in checked studies, unresolved V genes explain under half, and the rest has no known cause. The sample table shows tens of thousands of clones, and roughly three quarters are seen once. Of the sample, 2.5% to 3% falls within the top ten clones. Relative to germline, V is missing 2 bases and J is missing 2 bases, with 5 bases of the junction outside any gene match. The germline V gene provides CDR1 MNHEY and CDR2 SVGAGI. The CDR3, from cysteine to phenylalanine, totals 16 residues. The DNA shown is the 48-base CDR3, in frame from base 1. The study tested focal radiation therapy combined with CTLA-4 blockade (ipilimumab) in patients with chemo-refractory metastatic non-small-cell lung cancer.

The chain joins TRBV6-5 to TRBJ2-3, with TRBD2 matching 9 junction bases. The sequence came from a human donor with non-small cell lung cancer who had a complete response to radiotherapy plus ipilimumab. This specimen was peripheral blood, taken from a patient treated with radiotherapy plus ipilimumab. The CDR3 protein: CASSYDLAGHTDTQYF. The nucleotide sequence is TGTGCCAGCAGTTACGATCTAGCGGGGCACACAGATACGCAGTATTTT.